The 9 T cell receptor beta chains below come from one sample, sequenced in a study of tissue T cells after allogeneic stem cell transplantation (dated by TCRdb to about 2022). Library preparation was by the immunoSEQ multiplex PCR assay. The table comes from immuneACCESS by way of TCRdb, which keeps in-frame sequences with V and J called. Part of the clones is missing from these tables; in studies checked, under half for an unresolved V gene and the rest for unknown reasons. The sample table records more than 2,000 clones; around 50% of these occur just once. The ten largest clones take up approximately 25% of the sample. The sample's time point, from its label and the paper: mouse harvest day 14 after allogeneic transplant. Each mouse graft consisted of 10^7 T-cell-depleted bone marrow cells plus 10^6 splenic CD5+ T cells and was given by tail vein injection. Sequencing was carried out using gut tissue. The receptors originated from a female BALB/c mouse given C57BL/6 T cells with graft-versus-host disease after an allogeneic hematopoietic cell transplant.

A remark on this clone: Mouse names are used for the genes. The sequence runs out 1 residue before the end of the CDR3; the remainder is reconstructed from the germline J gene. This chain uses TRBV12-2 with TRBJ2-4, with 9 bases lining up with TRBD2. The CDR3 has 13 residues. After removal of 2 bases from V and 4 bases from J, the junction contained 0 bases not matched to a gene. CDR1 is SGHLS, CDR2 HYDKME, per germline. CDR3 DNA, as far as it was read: TGTGCCAGCTCTCGACTGGGGGAAAACACCTTGTAC. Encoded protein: CASSRLGENTLY. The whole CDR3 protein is CASSRLGENTLYF.

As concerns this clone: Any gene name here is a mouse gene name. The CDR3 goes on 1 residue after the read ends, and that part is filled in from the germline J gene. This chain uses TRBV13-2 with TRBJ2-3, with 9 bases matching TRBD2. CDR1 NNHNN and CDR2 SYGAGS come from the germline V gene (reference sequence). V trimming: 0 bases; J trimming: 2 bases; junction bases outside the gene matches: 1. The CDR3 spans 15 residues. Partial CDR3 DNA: TGTGCCAGCGGTGATGGACTGGGGGTTGCAGAAACGCTGTAT. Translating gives CASGDGLGVAETLY. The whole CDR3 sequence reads CASGDGLGVAETLYF.

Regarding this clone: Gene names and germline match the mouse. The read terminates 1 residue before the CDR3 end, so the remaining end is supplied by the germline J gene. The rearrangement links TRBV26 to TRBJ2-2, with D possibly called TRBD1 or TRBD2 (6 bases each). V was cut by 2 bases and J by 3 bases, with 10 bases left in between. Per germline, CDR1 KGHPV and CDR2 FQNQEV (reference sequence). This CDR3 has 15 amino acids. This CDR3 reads CASSLRRGDTGQLYF. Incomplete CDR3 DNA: TGTGCCAGCAGTCTGAGGAGGGGGGACACCGGGCAGCTCTAC.

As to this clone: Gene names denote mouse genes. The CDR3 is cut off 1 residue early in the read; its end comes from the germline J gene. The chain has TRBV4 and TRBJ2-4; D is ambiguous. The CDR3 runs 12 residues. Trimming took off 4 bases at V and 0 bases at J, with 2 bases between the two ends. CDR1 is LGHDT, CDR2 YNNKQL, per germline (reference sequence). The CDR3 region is CASSFSQNTLYF. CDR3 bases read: TGTGCCAGCAGCTTTAGTCAAAACACCTTGTAC.

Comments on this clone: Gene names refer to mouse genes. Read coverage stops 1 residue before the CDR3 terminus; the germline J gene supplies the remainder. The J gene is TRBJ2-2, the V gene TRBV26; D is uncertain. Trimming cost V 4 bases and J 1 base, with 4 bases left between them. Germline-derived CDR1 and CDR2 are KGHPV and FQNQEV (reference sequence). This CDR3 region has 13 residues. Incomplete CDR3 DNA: TGTGCCAGCAGTCAAGGAAACACCGGGCAGCTCTAC. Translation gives CASSQGNTGQLY. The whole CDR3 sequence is CASSQGNTGQLYF.

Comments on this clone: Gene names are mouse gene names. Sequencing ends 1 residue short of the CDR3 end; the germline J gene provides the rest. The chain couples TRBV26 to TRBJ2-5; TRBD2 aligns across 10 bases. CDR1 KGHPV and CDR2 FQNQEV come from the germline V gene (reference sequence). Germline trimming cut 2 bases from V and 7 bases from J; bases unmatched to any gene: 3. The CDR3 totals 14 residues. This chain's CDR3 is CASSLPGLGNTQYF. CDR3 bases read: TGTGCCAGCAGTCTGCCGGGACTGGGGAACACCCAGTAC.

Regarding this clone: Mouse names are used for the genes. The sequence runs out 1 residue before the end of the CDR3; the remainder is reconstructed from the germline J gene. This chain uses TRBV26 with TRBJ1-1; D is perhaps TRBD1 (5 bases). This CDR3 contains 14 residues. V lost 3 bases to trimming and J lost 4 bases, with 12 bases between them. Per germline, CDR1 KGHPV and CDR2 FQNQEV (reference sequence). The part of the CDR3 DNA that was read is TGTGCCAGCAGTCTTTGGGGCGAGGGCACAGAAGTCTTC. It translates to CASSLWGEGTEVF. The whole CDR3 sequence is CASSLWGEGTEVFF.

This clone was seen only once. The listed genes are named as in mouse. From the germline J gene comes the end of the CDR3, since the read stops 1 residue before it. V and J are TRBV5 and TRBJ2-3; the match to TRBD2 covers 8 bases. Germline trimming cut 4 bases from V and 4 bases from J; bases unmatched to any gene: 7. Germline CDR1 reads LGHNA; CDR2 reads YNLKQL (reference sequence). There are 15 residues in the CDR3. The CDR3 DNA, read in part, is TGTGCCAGCAGCCGCGGGACTGGAAGTCCAGAAACGCTGTAT. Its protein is CASSRGTGSPETLY. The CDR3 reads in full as CASSRGTGSPETLYF.

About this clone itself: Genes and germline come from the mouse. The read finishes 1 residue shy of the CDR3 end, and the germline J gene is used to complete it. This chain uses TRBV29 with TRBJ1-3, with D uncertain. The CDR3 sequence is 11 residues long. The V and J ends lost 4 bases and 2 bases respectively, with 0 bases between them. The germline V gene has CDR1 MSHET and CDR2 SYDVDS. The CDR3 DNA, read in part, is TGTGCTAGCAGTTCTGGAAATACGCTCTAT. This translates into CASSSGNTLY. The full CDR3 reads CASSSGNTLYF.